These 9 T cell receptor beta chains were sequenced from one sample in a study of identical twins. MiXCR, applied by TCRdb to the 5' RACE reads, yields one record per CDR3 protein. This sample yields around 1.7 million distinct CDR3 sequences, of which 25% to 35% are seen a single time; about 0.25% belongs to the top ten. The source material was cord blood. The source of these receptors is a newborn girl in good health.

Many counts were recorded for this clonotype. This chain uses TRBV3-1 with TRBJ2-7, with TRBD2 as a possible D gene (6 bases). This CDR3 comprises 15 residues. The germline V gene has CDR1 LGHDT and CDR2 YNNKEL (reference sequence). The V gene lost 2 bases and the J gene lost 3 bases, with 14 bases spanning the gap. This CDR3 is CASSQFKRVSYEQYF. The CDR3, as DNA: TGTGCCAGCAGCCAATTTAAGCGGGTAAGCTACGAGCAGTACTTC.

V and J are TRBV7-2 and TRBJ2-3; D remains unclear. The CDR3 covers 14 residues. The ends were cut back, 2 bases at V and 10 bases at J, with 16 bases in the middle. Germline lookup yields CDR1 SGHTA and CDR2 FQGNSA. The CDR3 protein is CASSLPKSPRAQYF. The CDR3 DNA sequence: TGTGCCAGCAGCTTACCGAAATCCCCGCGAGCGCAGTATTTT.

The chain links TRBV7-9 to TRBJ1-1; perhaps TRBD1 as D (5 bases). CDR1 and CDR2 from the germline V gene are SEHNR and FQNEAQ (reference sequence). The CDR3 spans 12 residues. V was shortened by 2 bases and J by 8 bases, with 9 bases between the two germline ends. CDR3 region: CASSLTRQEAFF. The CDR3 DNA reads TGTGCCAGCAGCTTAACGAGACAGGAAGCTTTCTTT.

A remark on this clonotype: Germline is not matched at one junction end, which may reflect a read error. The chain carries TRBV3-1 and TRBJ1-6; a possible D gene is TRBD1 (6 bases). Germline V gene sequence: CDR1 LGHDT, CDR2 YNNKEL (reference sequence). The CDR3 is made up of 13 amino acids. The CDR3 sequence: CASSRSGGSPPHF. CDR3 nucleotide sequence: TGTGCCAGCAGCCGGAGCGGGGGCTCACCCCCCCACTTT.

The chain employs TRBV25-1 and TRBJ1-1; the match to TRBD1 covers 11 bases. CDR3 length: 17 amino acids. In germline, CDR1 is MGHDK, CDR2 SYGVNS. Losses at the gene ends were 3 bases for V and 1 base for J; bases not matched to a gene: 7. This CDR3 reads CASSDQDRGLANTEAFF. CDR3 bases: TGTGCCAGCAGTGATCAGGACAGGGGGCTTGCGAACACTGAAGCTTTCTTT.

V is TRBV6-5 and J is TRBJ2-5, with D perhaps given as TRBD1 or TRBD2 (5 bases each). Trimming left V 8 bases short and J 5 bases short, with 9 bases between. The CDR3 spans 11 residues. Germline V gene data show CDR1 as MNHEY and CDR2 as SVGAGI. The DNA of the CDR3 is TGTGCCAGCGCGTGGGGGGAGACCCAGTACTTC. This codes for CASAWGETQYF.

This clonotype was recorded once. The chain couples TRBV4-2 to TRBJ2-3; the match to TRBD2 covers 15 bases. The germline CDR1 and CDR2 sequences are LGHNA and YNFKEQ. V lost 3 bases and J lost 1; bases outside the gene matches: 5. CDR3 size: 18 residues. The CDR3 reads CASSHGLAGGLGTDTQYF. In DNA form, the CDR3 reads TGTGCCAGCAGCCACGGACTAGCGGGGGGGCTAGGCACAGATACGCAGTATTTT.

This clonotype was seen a few times. J is TRBJ2-7 and V is TRBV29-1; no firm D call. CDR3 length equals 13 residues. CDR1 SQVTM and CDR2 ANQGSEA come from the germline V gene. V dropped 5 bases and J dropped 3 bases, with 14 bases sitting between them. The CDR3 bases are TGCAGCGTTTATCCCCTAGGTGGCTACGAGCAGTACTTC. It codes for CSVYPLGGYEQYF.

Turning to this clonotype: Germline and junction disagree at one end, which may indicate a read error. The genes are TRBV6-2 or TRBV6-3 and TRBJ2-4, with TRBD1 matching over 8 bases. This CDR3 is 14 amino acids long. CDR1 and CDR2 from the germline V gene are MNHEY and SVGEGT. CDR3 bases: TGTGCCAGCAGCCTGACAGGGGCCAAAAACGTTCAGTACTTC. Amino acids: CASSLTGAKNVQYF.